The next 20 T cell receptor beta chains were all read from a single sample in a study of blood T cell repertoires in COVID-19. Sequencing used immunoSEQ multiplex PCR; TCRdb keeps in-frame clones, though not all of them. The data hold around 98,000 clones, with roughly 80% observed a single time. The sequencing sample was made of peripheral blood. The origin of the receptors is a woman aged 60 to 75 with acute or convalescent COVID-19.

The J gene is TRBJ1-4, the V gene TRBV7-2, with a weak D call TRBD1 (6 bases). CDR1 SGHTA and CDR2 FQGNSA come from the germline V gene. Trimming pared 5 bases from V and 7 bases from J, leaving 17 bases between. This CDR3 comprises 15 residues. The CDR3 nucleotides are TGTGCCAGCAGCCGTATTTCAGGGGCTGTTGAAAAACTGTTTTTT. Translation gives CASSRISGAVEKLFF.

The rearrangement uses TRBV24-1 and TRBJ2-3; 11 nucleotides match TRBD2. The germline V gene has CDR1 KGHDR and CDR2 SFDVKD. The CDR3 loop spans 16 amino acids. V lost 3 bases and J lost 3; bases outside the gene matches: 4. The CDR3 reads CATSDPGTSGTDTQYF. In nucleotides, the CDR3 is TGTGCCACCAGTGATCCCGGGACTAGCGGTACAGATACGCAGTATTTT.

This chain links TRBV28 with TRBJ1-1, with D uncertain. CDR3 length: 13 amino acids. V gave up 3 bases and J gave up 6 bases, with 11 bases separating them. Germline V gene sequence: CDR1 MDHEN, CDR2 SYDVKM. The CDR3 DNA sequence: TGTGCCAGCAGTTTGTTGATGGAGGCTGAAGCTTTCTTT. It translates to CASSLLMEAEAFF.

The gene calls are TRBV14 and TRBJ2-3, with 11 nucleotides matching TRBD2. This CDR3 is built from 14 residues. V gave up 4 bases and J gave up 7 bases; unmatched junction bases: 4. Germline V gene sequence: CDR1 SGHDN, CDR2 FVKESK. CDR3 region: CASSPSGGLNTQYF. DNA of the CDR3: TGTGCCAGCAGCCCTAGCGGGGGGTTGAATACGCAGTATTTT.

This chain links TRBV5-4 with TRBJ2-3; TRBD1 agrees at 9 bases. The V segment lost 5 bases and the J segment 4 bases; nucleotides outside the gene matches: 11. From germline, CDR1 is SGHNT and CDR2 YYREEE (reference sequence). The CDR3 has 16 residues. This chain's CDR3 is CASRPGTGRSADTQYF. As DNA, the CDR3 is TGTGCCAGCAGACCCGGGACAGGGAGGTCCGCAGATACGCAGTATTTT.

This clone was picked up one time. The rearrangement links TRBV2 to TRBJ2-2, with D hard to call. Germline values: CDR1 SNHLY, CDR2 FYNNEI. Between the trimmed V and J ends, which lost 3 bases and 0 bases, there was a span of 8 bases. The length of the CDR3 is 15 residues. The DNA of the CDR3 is TGTGCCAGCAGTGAGTCCAGCGCGAACACCGGGGAGCTGTTTTTT. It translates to CASSESSANTGELFF.

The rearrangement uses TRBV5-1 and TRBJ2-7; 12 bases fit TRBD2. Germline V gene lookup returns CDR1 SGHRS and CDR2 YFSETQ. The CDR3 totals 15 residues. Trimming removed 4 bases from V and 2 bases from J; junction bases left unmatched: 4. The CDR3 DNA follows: TGCGCCAGCAGCGCCCGGACTAGCGGGGCCTACGAGCAGTACTTC. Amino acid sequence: CASSARTSGAYEQYF.

The CDR3 reads CASSPKRAGASYNEQFF. The CDR3 coding sequence is TGTGCCAGCAGCCCAAAACGGGCGGGCGCCTCCTACAATGAGCAGTTCTTC. V gene TRBV7-3 combines with J gene TRBJ2-1, with a possible D match to TRBD2 (5 bases). The CDR3 extends over 17 amino acids. The germline V and J ends were trimmed by 5 bases and 0 bases, with 17 bases remaining between them. CDR1 is SGHTA and CDR2 is FQGTGA in the germline V gene.

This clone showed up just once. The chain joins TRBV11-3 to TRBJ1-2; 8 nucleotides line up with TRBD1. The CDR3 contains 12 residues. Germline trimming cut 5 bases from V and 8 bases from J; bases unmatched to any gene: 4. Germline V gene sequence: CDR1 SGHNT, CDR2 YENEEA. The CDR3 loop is CASSGQGVGYTF. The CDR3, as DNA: TGTGCCAGCAGCGGACAGGGAGTCGGCTACACCTTC.

The CDR3 sequence: CASSPQQGLDGYTF. DNA for the CDR3: TGTGCCAGCTCACCACAACAGGGTCTTGATGGCTACACCTTC. The chain carries TRBV18 and TRBJ1-2, with D possibly TRBD1 on 6 matching bases. Per germline, CDR1 KGHSH and CDR2 LQKENI. V lost 1 base and J lost 6, with 12 bases in between. The CDR3 loop spans 14 amino acids.

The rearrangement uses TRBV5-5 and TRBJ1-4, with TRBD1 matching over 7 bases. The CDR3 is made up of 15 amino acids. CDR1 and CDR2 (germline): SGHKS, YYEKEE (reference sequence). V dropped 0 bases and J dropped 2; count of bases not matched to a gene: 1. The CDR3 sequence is CASSLAGQTNEKLFF. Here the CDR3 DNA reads TGTGCCAGCAGCTTGGCGGGACAGACTAATGAAAAACTGTTTTTT.

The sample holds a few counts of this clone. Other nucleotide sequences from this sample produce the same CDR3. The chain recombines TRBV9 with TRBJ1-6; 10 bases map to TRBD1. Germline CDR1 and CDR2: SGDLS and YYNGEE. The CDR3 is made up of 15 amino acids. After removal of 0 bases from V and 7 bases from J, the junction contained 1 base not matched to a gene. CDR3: CASSVATGGNSPLHF. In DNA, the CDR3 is TGTGCCAGCAGCGTAGCGACAGGGGGCAATTCACCCCTCCACTTT.

CDR3 coding DNA: TGTGCCAGCAGCTTAGCCGCGGGGGCGGGGTACAATGAGCAGTTCTTC. It yields the protein CASSLAAGAGYNEQFF. The rearrangement uses TRBV7-9 and TRBJ2-1; the D gene is possibly TRBD2 (7 bases). CDR1 SEHNR and CDR2 FQNEAQ come from the germline V gene (reference sequence). V shed 0 bases and J shed 4 bases, with 13 bases lying between them. The CDR3 length is 16 residues.

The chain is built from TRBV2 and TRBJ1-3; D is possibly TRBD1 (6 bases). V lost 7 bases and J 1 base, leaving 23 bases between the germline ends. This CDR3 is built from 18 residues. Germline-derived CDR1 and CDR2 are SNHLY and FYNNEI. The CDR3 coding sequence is TGTGCCAGCACCAATCCCGGGGGGCTAGGGATTTCTGGAAACACCATATATTTT. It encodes CASTNPGGLGISGNTIYF.

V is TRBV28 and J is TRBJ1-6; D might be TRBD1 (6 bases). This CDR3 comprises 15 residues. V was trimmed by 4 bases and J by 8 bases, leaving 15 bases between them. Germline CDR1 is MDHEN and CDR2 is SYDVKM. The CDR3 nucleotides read TGTGCCAGCAGTTCGACTGCCAGGGGATATTCACCCCTCCACTTT. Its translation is CASSSTARGYSPLHF.

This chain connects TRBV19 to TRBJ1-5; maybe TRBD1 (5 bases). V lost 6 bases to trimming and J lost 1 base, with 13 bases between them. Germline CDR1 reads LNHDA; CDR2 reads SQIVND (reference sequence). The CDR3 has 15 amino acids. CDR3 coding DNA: TGTGCCAGTAGGAATGACAGATTGAGCAATCAGCCCCAGCATTTT. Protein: CASRNDRLSNQPQHF. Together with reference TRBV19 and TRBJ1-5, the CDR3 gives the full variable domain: DGGITQSPKYLFRKEGQNVTLSCEQNLNHDAMYWYRQDPGQGLRLIYYSQIVNDFQKGDIAEGYSVSREKKESFPLTVTSAQKNPTAFYLCASRNDRLSNQPQHFGDGTRLSIL.

The CDR3 DNA sequence: TGTGCCAGCAGCAACCCAAGCCGGTTCTACGAGCAGTACTTC. This sequence encodes CASSNPSRFYEQYF. The gene calls are TRBV11-1 and TRBJ2-7; D gene ambiguous. The CDR3 contains 14 residues. The V end was cut by 5 bases, the J end by 3 bases, with 14 bases between. CDR1 is SGHAT, CDR2 FQDESV, per germline (reference sequence).

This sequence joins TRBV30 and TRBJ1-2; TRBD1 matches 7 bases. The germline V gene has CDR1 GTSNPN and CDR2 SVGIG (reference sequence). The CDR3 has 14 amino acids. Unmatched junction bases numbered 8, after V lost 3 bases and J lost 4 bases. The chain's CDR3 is CAWRDRQKSYGYTF. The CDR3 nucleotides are TGTGCCTGGAGGGACAGGCAAAAGAGCTATGGCTACACCTTC.

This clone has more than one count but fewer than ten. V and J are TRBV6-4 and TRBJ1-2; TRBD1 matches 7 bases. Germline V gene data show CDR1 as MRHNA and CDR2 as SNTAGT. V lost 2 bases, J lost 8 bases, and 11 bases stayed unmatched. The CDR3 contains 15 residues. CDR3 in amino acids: CASSDTPQGIGGYTF. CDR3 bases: TGTGCCAGCAGTGACACCCCACAGGGGATCGGAGGCTACACCTTC.

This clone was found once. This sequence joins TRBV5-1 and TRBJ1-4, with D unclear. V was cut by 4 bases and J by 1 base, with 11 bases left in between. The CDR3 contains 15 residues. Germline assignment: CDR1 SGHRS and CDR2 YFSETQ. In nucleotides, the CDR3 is TGCGCCAGCAGCGCAACGGTAGTAACTAATGAAAAACTGTTTTTT. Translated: CASSATVVTNEKLFF.